Below are 24 T cell receptor beta chains sequenced from a single sample in a study of blood T cell repertoires in COVID-19. Assay: immunoSEQ multiplex PCR; the TCRdb copy retains only in-frame clones and omits some. The sample has approximately 250,000 clones; roughly 85% are singletons. Sequencing used PBMCs or T cells enriched from blood (not recorded which). These receptors originate from a woman aged 50 to 60 with acute COVID-19.

The chain links TRBV6-2 or TRBV6-3 to TRBJ2-6, with 7 bases identical to TRBD1. The CDR3 loop spans 16 amino acids. Germline V gene data show CDR1 as MNHEY and CDR2 as SVGEGT. V gave up 6 bases and J gave up 1 base; unmatched junction bases: 6. CDR3 region: CASSPSTGSGANVLTF. DNA for the CDR3: TGTGCCAGCAGCCCTTCGACAGGGTCTGGGGCCAACGTCCTGACTTTC.

The chain combines TRBV3-1 (or the pseudogene TRBV3-2) with TRBJ1-1; weak D call: TRBD1 (5 bases). From germline, CDR1 is LGHDT and CDR2 YNNKEL (reference sequence). This CDR3 contains 18 residues. Trimming took off 0 bases at V and 6 bases at J, with 23 bases between the two ends. The CDR3: CASSQDWVGGGKEAEAFF. The CDR3 nucleotides are TGTGCCAGCAGCCAAGATTGGGTCGGCGGGGGGAAAGAGGCTGAAGCTTTCTTT.

The chain carries TRBV5-1 and TRBJ2-1, with 10 bases that match TRBD2. The V gene's germline CDR1 is SGHRS and CDR2 YFSETQ. The CDR3 is made up of 19 amino acids. V lost 2 bases and J lost 6; bases outside the gene matches: 17. The CDR3 loop is CASSLGGLAGGAKSNEQFF. The DNA of the CDR3 is TGCGCCAGCAGCTTAGGAGGGTTAGCGGGGGGAGCTAAATCCAATGAGCAGTTCTTC.

The table lists this clone with a count of one. V usage is TRBV11-3 and J usage is TRBJ2-2; D gene ambiguous. Germline V CDR1 and CDR2: SGHNT, YENEEA. V dropped 5 bases and J dropped 6 bases, with 7 bases sitting between them. CDR3 length: 12 amino acids. The CDR3 DNA sequence: TGTGCCAGCAGCGCCCGGGCCGGGGAGCTGTTTTTT. Its protein product is CASSARAGELFF.

V usage is TRBV29-1 and J usage is TRBJ1-2; TRBD1 agrees at 8 bases. V lost 6 bases to trimming and J lost 4 bases; unmatched junction nucleotides: 4. The length of the CDR3 is 12 residues. Germline loops: CDR1 SQVTM, CDR2 ANQGSEA. The CDR3 DNA follows: TGCAGCGTCGGACAGGGCCCCTATGGCTACACCTTC. Its translation: CSVGQGPYGYTF.

The chain is built from TRBV30 and TRBJ2-5; the match to TRBD2 covers 11 bases. From germline, CDR1 is GTSNPN and CDR2 SVGIG (reference sequence). V dropped 6 bases and J dropped 4; count of bases not matched to a gene: 7. CDR3 length equals 14 residues. The CDR3 nucleotides read TGTGCCTGTGCCCTAGCGGGGGGCCCAGAGACCCAGTACTTC. It is translated as CACALAGGPETQYF.

This CDR3 is CASSLAGQHGYTF. CDR3 DNA: TGTGCCAGCAGCCTCGCAGGACAGCATGGCTACACCTTC. The J gene is TRBJ1-2, the V gene TRBV5-4, with a tentative D call TRBD1 (6 bases). This CDR3 has 13 residues. The germline gives CDR1 SGHNT, CDR2 YYREEE (reference sequence). Trimming removed 4 bases at V and 6 bases at J, with 13 bases between. The variable domain in full, completed from reference TRBV5-4 and TRBJ1-2, reads ETGVTQSPTHLIKTRGQQVTLRCSSQSGHNTVSWYQQALGQGPQFIFQYYREEENGRGNFPPRFSGLQFPNYSSELNVNALELDDSALYLCASSLAGQHGYTFGSGTRLTVV.

The rearrangement links TRBV21-1 to TRBJ1-2. TRBV21-1 is a known pseudogene. This CDR3 is 15 amino acids long. The chain's CDR3 is CASSKEGGRNYGYTF. In DNA, the CDR3 is TGTGCCAGCAGCAAAGAAGGAGGGCGCAACTATGGCTACACCTTC.

This clone has only one observation. The chain joins TRBV19 to TRBJ2-1, with D possibly TRBD2 on 5 matching bases. CDR1 and CDR2 from the germline V gene are LNHDA and SQIVND (reference sequence). The CDR3 consists of 11 residues. The DNA for the CDR3 is TGTGGGAGACTACCCCCGGCTGAGCAGTTCTTC. It yields the protein CGRLPPAEQFF. Based on the CDR3 plus reference TRBV19 and TRBJ2-1, the full variable domain is DGGITQSPKYLFRKEGQNVTLSCEQNLNHDAMYWYRQDPGQGLRLIYYSQIVNDFQKGDIAEGYSVSREKKESFPLTVTSAQKNPTAFYLCGRLPPAEQFFGPGTRLTVL.

The V gene is TRBV7-2, the J gene TRBJ1-2; 10 positions match TRBD1. CDR1 is SGHTA and CDR2 is FQGNSA in the germline V gene. The CDR3 consists of 14 residues. V lost 5 bases to trimming and J lost 6 bases; unmatched junction nucleotides: 6. CDR3 DNA: TGTGCCAGCAGCACAAGACAGGGGGCGAATGGCTACACCTTC. Protein product: CASSTRQGANGYTF.

The rearrangement uses TRBV30 and TRBJ2-2, with D perhaps TRBD1 (6 bases). This CDR3 has 15 residues. Germline V gene lookup returns CDR1 GTSNPN and CDR2 SVGIG (reference sequence). Trimming took off 3 bases at V and 0 bases at J, with 11 bases between the two ends. The CDR3 protein is CAWRAGTTNTGELFF. The DNA of the CDR3 is TGTGCCTGGAGGGCCGGGACAACGAACACCGGGGAGCTGTTTTTT.

This chain connects TRBV7-2 to TRBJ1-1; 7 bases align to TRBD1. From germline, CDR1 is SGHTA and CDR2 FQGNSA. The CDR3 spans 16 residues. The V gene end was trimmed by 4 bases and the J gene end by 0 bases; junction bases not matched to a gene: 8. CDR3 in amino acids: CASSYLLDRVNTEAFF. In DNA form, the CDR3 reads TGTGCCAGCAGCTACTTACTCGACAGGGTGAACACTGAAGCTTTCTTT.

V is TRBV5-6 and J is TRBJ1-5; the D gene is possibly TRBD1 (6 bases). Germline V gene sequence: CDR1 SGHDT, CDR2 YYEEEE. The ends were cut back, 1 base at V and 4 bases at J, with 9 bases in the middle. This CDR3 is built from 14 residues. In DNA form, the CDR3 reads TGTGCCAGCAGCTTGAACAGGGAGAATCAGCCCCAGCATTTT. It encodes CASSLNRENQPQHF.

This clone was observed a handful of times. The chain links TRBV7-2 to TRBJ2-7; TRBD2 matches at 8 bases. The trim removed 1 base at V and 1 base at J, leaving 6 bases unmatched. CDR3 length equals 16 residues. The germline gives CDR1 SGHTA, CDR2 FQGNSA. The CDR3 DNA reads TGTGCCAGCAGCTTAGTTTCGGGACTAGAGTCCTACGAGCAGTACTTC. It encodes CASSLVSGLESYEQYF. The variable domain in full, completed from reference TRBV7-2 and TRBJ2-7, reads GAGVSQSPSNKVTEKGKDVELRCDPISGHTALYWYRQSLGQGLEFLIYFQGNSAPDKSGLPSDRFSAERTGGSVSTLTIQRTQQEDSAVYLCASSLVSGLESYEQYFGPGTRLTVT.

J is TRBJ1-1 and V is TRBV4-1, with D possibly TRBD1 on 5 matching bases. V was shortened by 1 base and J by 0 bases, with 12 bases between the two germline ends. CDR3 length: 16 amino acids. Per germline, CDR1 MGHRA and CDR2 YSYEKL. Written as DNA, the CDR3 is TGCGCCAGCAGCCAAGGGACAATCCATATGAACACTGAAGCTTTCTTT. It translates to CASSQGTIHMNTEAFF.

The rearrangement uses TRBV7-2 and TRBJ2-3, with 11 bases that match TRBD2. In germline, CDR1 is SGHTA, CDR2 FQGNSA. The CDR3 covers 16 residues. With V trimmed by 2 bases and J by 4 bases, 5 bases remained unmatched. For the CDR3, the DNA is TGTGCCAGCAGCTTAACGGCTAGCGGGGGGTCAGATACGCAGTATTTT. Encoded protein: CASSLTASGGSDTQYF.

The CDR3 DNA is TGTGCCAGCAGCCAAGGTGGGCAGGTTACGGGCAATCAGCCCCAGCATTTT. It yields the protein CASSQGGQVTGNQPQHF. V is TRBV3-1 (or the pseudogene TRBV3-2) and J is TRBJ1-5; D is unresolved. This CDR3 spans 17 amino acids. Germline loops: CDR1 LGHDT, CDR2 YNNKEL (reference sequence). V was clipped by 1 base and J by 2 bases, with 15 bases between them.

This clone appeared a few times. The gene calls are TRBV18 and TRBJ1-4; D perhaps matches TRBD1 (5 bases). The CDR3 spans 13 residues. V lost 6 bases to trimming and J lost 7 bases, with 12 bases between them. Germline V gene lookup returns CDR1 KGHSH and CDR2 LQKENI. The CDR3 coding sequence is TGTGCCAGCTCGAGGCAGCAGGGTGAAAAACTGTTTTTT. Its translation is CASSRQQGEKLFF.

This chain joins TRBV5-6 and TRBJ1-5, with TRBD1 matching 7 bases. The ends lost 6 bases at V and 0 bases at J; junction bases unmatched: 6. This CDR3 is built from 15 residues. CDR1 and CDR2 from the germline V gene are SGHDT and YYEEEE. The CDR3 sequence: CASTRGGPSNQPQHF. The DNA of the CDR3 is TGTGCCAGCACTAGAGGGGGCCCTAGCAATCAGCCCCAGCATTTT.

V usage is TRBV12-3 or TRBV12-4 and J usage is TRBJ1-1; a possible D gene is TRBD1 (5 bases). The CDR3 runs 11 residues. The germline V and J ends were trimmed by 11 bases and 5 bases, with 12 bases remaining between them. The CDR3 here is CAVGRGTEAFF. CDR3 coding DNA: TGTGCCGTCGGAAGGGGAACTGAAGCTTTCTTT.

The rearrangement uses TRBV5-6 and TRBJ2-7; D possibly corresponds to TRBD1 (6 bases). This CDR3 region has 14 residues. The V and J ends lost 2 bases and 3 bases respectively, with 12 bases between them. CDR1 and CDR2 (germline): SGHDT, YYEEEE. The CDR3 sequence: CASSFIGQNYEQYF. CDR3 in DNA: TGTGCCAGCAGCTTTATCGGACAGAACTACGAGCAGTACTTC.

The chain uses TRBV6-2 or TRBV6-3 and TRBJ2-7; D possibly corresponds to TRBD1 (5 bases). The CDR3 totals 17 residues. V dropped 0 bases and J dropped 2 bases, with 17 bases sitting between them. Germline CDR1 MNHEY, CDR2 SVGEGT. The CDR3 region is CASSYSTSSGYPYEQYF. The CDR3 coding sequence is TGTGCCAGCAGTTACTCGACGTCCTCAGGGTATCCCTACGAGCAGTACTTC.

The chain couples TRBV7-2 to TRBJ1-5; 8 nucleotides agree with TRBD1. Trimming cost V 4 bases and J 2 bases; bases outside gene matches: 10. The CDR3 is made up of 17 amino acids. CDR1 and CDR2 (germline): SGHTA, FQGNSA. CDR3 DNA: TGTGCCAGCAGCTCGCGCCGTAGGGGACAGGGCAATCAGCCCCAGCATTTT. Its translation: CASSSRRRGQGNQPQHF.

This rearrangement joins TRBV27 to TRBJ2-7; no clear D. V was trimmed by 2 bases and J by 1 base, leaving 12 bases between them. The germline V gene encodes CDR1 MNHEY and CDR2 SMNVEV (reference sequence). The CDR3 contains 15 residues. In DNA, the CDR3 is TGTGCCAGCAGTTTAAACCCGGGTGGGTCCTACGAGCAGTACTTC. Encoded protein: CASSLNPGGSYEQYF.